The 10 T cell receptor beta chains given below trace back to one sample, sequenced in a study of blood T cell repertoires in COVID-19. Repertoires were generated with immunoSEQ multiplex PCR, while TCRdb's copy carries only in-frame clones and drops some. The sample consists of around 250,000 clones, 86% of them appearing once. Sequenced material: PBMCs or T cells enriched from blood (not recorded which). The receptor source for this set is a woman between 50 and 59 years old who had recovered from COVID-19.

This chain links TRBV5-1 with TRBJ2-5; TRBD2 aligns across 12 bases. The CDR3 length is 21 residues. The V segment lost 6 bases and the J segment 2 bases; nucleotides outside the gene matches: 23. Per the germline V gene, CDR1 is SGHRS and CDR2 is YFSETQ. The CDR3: CASKGLAGSPIKETLQETQYF. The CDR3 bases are TGCGCCAGCAAAGGACTAGCGGGATCTCCCATAAAAGAGACCCTGCAAGAGACCCAGTACTTC.

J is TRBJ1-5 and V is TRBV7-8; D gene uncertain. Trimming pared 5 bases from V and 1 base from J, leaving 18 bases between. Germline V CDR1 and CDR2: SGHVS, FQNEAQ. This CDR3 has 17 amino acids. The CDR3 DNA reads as TGTGCCAGCAGCCCGGCGAGGCAGACCTACAGCAATCAGCCCCAGCATTTT. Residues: CASSPARQTYSNQPQHF.

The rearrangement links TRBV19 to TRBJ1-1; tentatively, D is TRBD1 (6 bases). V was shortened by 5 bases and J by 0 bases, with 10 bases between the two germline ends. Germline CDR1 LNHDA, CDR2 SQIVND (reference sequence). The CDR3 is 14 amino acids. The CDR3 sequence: CASSFGGLNTEAFF. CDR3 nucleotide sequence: TGTGCCAGTAGTTTCGGGGGGCTGAACACTGAAGCTTTCTTT.

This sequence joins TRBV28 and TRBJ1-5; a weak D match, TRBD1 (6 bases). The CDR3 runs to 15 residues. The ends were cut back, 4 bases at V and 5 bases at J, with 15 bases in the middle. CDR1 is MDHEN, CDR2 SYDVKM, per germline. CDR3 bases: TGTGCCAGCAGTTCCAGAAACAGGGCCCATCAGCCCCAGCATTTT. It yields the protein CASSSRNRAHQPQHF.

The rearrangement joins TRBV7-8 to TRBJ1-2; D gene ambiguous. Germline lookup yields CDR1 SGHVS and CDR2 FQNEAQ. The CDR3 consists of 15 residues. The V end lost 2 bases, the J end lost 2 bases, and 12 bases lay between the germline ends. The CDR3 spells CASSLWLQPNYGYTF. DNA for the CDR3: TGTGCCAGCAGCTTATGGTTACAGCCAAACTATGGCTACACCTTC.

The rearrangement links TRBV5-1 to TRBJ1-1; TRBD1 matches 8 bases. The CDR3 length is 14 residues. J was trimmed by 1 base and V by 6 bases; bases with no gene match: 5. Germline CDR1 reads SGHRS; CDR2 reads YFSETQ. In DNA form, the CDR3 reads TGCGCCAGCACAAGCGGGACAGGGAACACTGAAGCTTTCTTT. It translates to CASTSGTGNTEAFF.

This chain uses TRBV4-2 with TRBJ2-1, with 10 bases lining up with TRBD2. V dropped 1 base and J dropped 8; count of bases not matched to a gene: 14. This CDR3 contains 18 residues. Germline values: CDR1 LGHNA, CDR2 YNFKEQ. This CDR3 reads CASSQGLAGVLKNHEQFF. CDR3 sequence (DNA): TGTGCCAGCAGCCAAGGTCTAGCGGGAGTGTTGAAGAACCATGAGCAGTTCTTC.

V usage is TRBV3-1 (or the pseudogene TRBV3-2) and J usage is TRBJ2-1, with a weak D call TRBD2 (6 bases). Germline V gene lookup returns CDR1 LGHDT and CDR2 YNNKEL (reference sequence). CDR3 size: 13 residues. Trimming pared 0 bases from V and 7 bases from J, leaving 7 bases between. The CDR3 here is CASSQDRGNEQFF. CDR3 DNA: TGTGCCAGCAGCCAAGATCGGGGGAATGAGCAGTTCTTC.

The CDR3 sequence is CASSLGWRDQPQHF. CDR3 nucleotides: TGTGCCAGCAGCTTGGGATGGCGGGATCAGCCCCAGCATTTT. The genes are TRBV5-6 and TRBJ1-5, with unresolved D. CDR3 size: 14 residues. The germline V gene encodes CDR1 SGHDT and CDR2 YYEEEE. V gave up 0 bases and J gave up 5 bases, with 9 bases separating them.

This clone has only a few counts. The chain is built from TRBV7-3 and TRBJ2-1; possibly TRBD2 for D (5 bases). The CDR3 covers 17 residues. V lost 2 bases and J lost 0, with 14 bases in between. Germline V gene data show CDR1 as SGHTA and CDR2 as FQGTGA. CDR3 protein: CASSLYASPSSYNEQFF. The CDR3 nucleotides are TGTGCCAGCAGCTTATACGCTAGCCCAAGCTCCTACAATGAGCAGTTCTTC.